These T cell receptor beta chains were read from a single sample in a study of CD8 T cells in Susac syndrome. TCRdb recomputed calls from the immunoSEQ multiplex PCR reads with MiXCR, one row per CDR3 protein. Of 130,000 to 150,000 distinct CDR3 sequences in the sample, under 97% are singletons; the top ten hold approximately 0.08%. Sequenced sample: CD4+ T cells from PBMCs. All receptors come from a human donor with Susac syndrome. Each CDR3 is given with its conserved first and last residue. A D gene is named only where the DNA matches it firmly. Clone size appears in some rows only: once, few, many, or a class for an expanded clone.

TRBV20-1	NA	TRBJ2-7	TRBD2	TGCAGTGCAAGATCTAGCGGATCCTACGAGCAGTACTTC	CSARSSGSYEQYF
TRBV4-2	NA	TRBJ1-6	TRBD1	TGTGCCAGCAGCCAAGATACAGGGGGGGATTCACCCCTCCACTTT	CASSQDTGGDSPLHF
TRBV18	once	TRBJ2-6	NA	TGTGCCAGCTCACCACCAGCGGCTGGGGCCAACGTCCTGACTTTC	CASSPPAAGANVLTF
TRBV5-6	NA	TRBJ2-7	NA	TGTGCCAGCAGCTACGGACACACCTACGAGCAGTACTTC	CASSYGHTYEQYF
TRBV6-2/TRBV6-3	NA	TRBJ2-5	TRBD2	TGTGCCAGCAGTCGACTAGCCACGGGGACCCAGTACTTC	CASSRLATGTQYF
TRBV4-1	NA	TRBJ2-3	NA	TGCGCCAGCAGCCCTGGAGGGGCCCTAACAGATACGCAGTATTTT	CASSPGGALTDTQYF
TRBV28	NA	TRBJ1-1	NA	TGTGCCAGCCGACGGACAGCTAATATGAACACTGAAGCTTTCTTT	CASRRTANMNTEAFF
TRBV12-3/TRBV12-4	NA	TRBJ2-3	TRBD2	TGTGCCAGCAGTTTAGGACTAGCAGGGTTCGGGACGCAGTATTTT	CASSLGLAGFGTQYF
TRBV24-1	NA	TRBJ1-1	NA	TGTGCCACCAGTGATAACAGGAAAGCTTTCTTT	CATSDNRKAFF
TRBV12-3/TRBV12-4	NA	TRBJ2-7	TRBD2	TGTGCCAGCAGTTGGCTAGCGGGGGGGCCGCGGACTGGCGAGCAGTACTTC	CASSWLAGGPRTGEQYF
TRBV5-1	NA	TRBJ2-5	NA	TGCGCCAGCAGCTTGGGACAGATCGAGACCCAGTACTTC	CASSLGQIETQYF
TRBV4-1	NA	TRBJ2-7	NA	TGCGCCAGCAGCCAAGTTCGAGGCCAGGGGCTAATTCTTTACGAGCAGTACTTC	CASSQVRGQGLILYEQYF
TRBV4-1	NA	TRBJ2-7	NA	TGCGCCAGCAGCCAAGAGTTAGACGACTGGCTCTCCTACGAGCAGTACTTC	CASSQELDDWLSYEQYF
TRBV21-1	NA	TRBJ2-7	NA	TGTCCCAGCAGCAAAGTGGAGTCAGGGCCCTTC	CPSSKVESGPF
TRBV7-9	NA	TRBJ2-7	NA	TGTGCCAGCAGCCAGCCGGGAAACTACGAGCAGTACTTC	CASSQPGNYEQYF
TRBV11-3	once	TRBJ1-2	TRBD1	TGTGCCAGCAGCCGGACAGGGGGAAATGGCTACACCTTC	CASSRTGGNGYTF
TRBV29-1	NA	TRBJ2-5	NA	TGCAGCGTCGCTACAGGGAGCGGTAGGACCCAGTACTTC	CSVATGSGRTQYF
TRBV27	NA	TRBJ2-7	TRBD1	TGTGCCAGCAGACCCACAGGGGGCGCGTCCTACGAGCAGTACTTC	CASRPTGGASYEQYF